A selection of T cell receptor beta chains follows, all from one sample in a study of radiation and T cells in renal cell carcinoma. Repertoires were generated with immunoSEQ multiplex PCR, while TCRdb's copy carries only in-frame clones and drops some. This sample has 110,000 to 150,000 clones, with roughly 90% found just once. Sequenced material: blood, taken from a patient whose treatment included radiotherapy and nephrectomy. The origin of the receptors is a woman aged 45-59 years with renal cell carcinoma. Each CDR3 is given with its conserved first and last residue. A D gene is named only where the DNA matches it firmly. Size tells how often a clone was seen (once, few, many) or the class of an expanded clone, and some rows leave it out.

>TRBJ1-2|TRBD1|few|TRBV27
TGTGCCAGCAGGTCGACAGGGGGCGAAAAAGGCTACACCTTC
CASRSTGGEKGYTF
>TRBJ2-2|NA|NA|TRBV9
TGTGCCAGCAGCCCAGGGTACACCGGGGAGCTGTTTTTT
CASSPGYTGELFF
>TRBJ1-1|NA|NA|TRBV6-6
TGTGCCAGCAGTAGAGGGACATTGAACACTGAAGCTTTCTTT
CASSRGTLNTEAFF
>TRBJ1-2|NA|NA|TRBV7-8
TGTGCCAGCAGCTTAGGCCGGGGACTCGGATTCGGCTACACCTTC
CASSLGRGLGFGYTF
>TRBJ2-4|NA|NA|TRBV10-3
TGTGCCATCAGTGACGGGGTAGCCAAAAACATTCAGTACTTC
CAISDGVAKNIQYF
>TRBJ2-5|TRBD1|NA|TRBV25-1
TGTGCCAGCAGTGGGCAGGGGGCTGAGACCCAGTACTTC
CASSGQGAETQYF
>TRBJ1-3|NA|NA|TRBV6-6
TGTGCCAGCAGCTGGACAGTCTCTGGAAACACCATATATTTT
CASSWTVSGNTIYF
>TRBJ2-1|TRBD2|NA|TRBV7-9
TGTGCCAGCAGCTACCAGGCGGGGGCCTACAATGAGCAGTTCTTC
CASSYQAGAYNEQFF
>TRBJ2-2|NA|NA|TRBV10-3
TGTGCCATCAGTGAGCAGAAAGGGACCGGGGAGCTGTTTTTT
CAISEQKGTGELFF
>TRBJ2-5|NA|NA|TRBV4-2
TGTGCCAGCAGCCAAGAGGCTAGCAGAGTGACCCCAGGGACCCAGTACTTC
CASSQEASRVTPGTQYF
>TRBJ2-7|NA|NA|TRBV10-3
TGTGCCATCAGTGATCAGGGTAAGATAAGTCCTACCTACGAGCAGTACTTC
CAISDQGKISPTYEQYF
>TRBJ1-5|NA|few|TRBV18
TGTGCCAGCTCACGACAGTCTGATAGCAATCAGCCCCAGCATTTT
CASSRQSDSNQPQHF
>TRBJ2-5|NA|NA|TRBV1
TGCACCAGCAGCCAAGGGAACTACGGACCGAACTTGGTGGAGACCCAGTACTTC
CTSSQGNYGPNLVETQYF
>TRBJ2-7|NA|NA|TRBV4-1
TGCGCCAGCAGCCAAGTGCGGGGGACAGAGCTCTACGAGCAGTACTTC
CASSQVRGTELYEQYF